This entry lists 18 T cell receptor beta chains sequenced from one sample in a study of T cells after yellow fever vaccination. TCRdb redid the calling of the 5' RACE reads with MiXCR, one entry per CDR3 protein. The sample holds a few hundred thousand distinct CDR3 sequences, approximately 10% seen once. Sample: CD4+ T cells sorted from PBMCs, taken 5 days after the yellow fever booster vaccination. Source of these receptors: a man aged 18 to 30 who received the YFV17D yellow fever vaccine.

The chain has TRBV7-3 and TRBJ2-3; 12 bases are shared with TRBD2. The CDR3 spans 13 residues. J was trimmed by 9 bases and V by 4 bases; bases with no gene match: 2. CDR1 is SGHTA and CDR2 is FQGTGA in the germline V gene. The CDR3 loop is CASSSGTSGTQYF. Written as DNA, the CDR3 is TGTGCCAGCAGCTCCGGGACTAGCGGGACGCAGTATTTT.

As regards this clonotype: A clone one base away is much larger, so this may be a read error. V and J are TRBV12-3 or TRBV12-4 and TRBJ2-6; TRBD1 is a possible D gene (5 bases). The CDR3 is 15 residues long. Here the CDR3 DNA reads TGTGCCAGCAGTCCTGACAGCGCTGGGGCCTACGTCCTGACTTTC. It codes for CASSPDSAGAYVLTF.

Only a few counts were recorded for this clonotype. The chain uses TRBV27 and TRBJ1-3, with unresolved D. The CDR3 length is 15 residues. V lost 1 base and J 3 bases, leaving 10 bases between the germline ends. CDR1 is MNHEY and CDR2 is SMNVEV in the germline V gene (reference sequence). CDR3: CASSLWAGIGNTIYF. The CDR3 DNA is TGTGCCAGCAGTTTATGGGCGGGAATTGGAAACACCATATATTTT.

This sequence joins TRBV12-3 or TRBV12-4 and TRBJ2-5; 7 bases are a match to TRBD2. This CDR3 contains 15 residues. The junction had 3 bases not matched to a gene; V was cut back by 0 bases and J by 2 bases. In nucleotides, the CDR3 is TGTGCCAGCAGTTTAGCGGGGGGGTCACAAGAGACCCAGTACTTC. Amino acid sequence: CASSLAGGSQETQYF.

This clonotype has just a few counts. The V and J genes are TRBV24-1 and TRBJ1-2; 7 bases are shared with TRBD1. Germline-derived CDR1 and CDR2 are KGHDR and SFDVKD. The CDR3 is made up of 15 amino acids. The J segment lost 6 bases and the V segment lost 3 bases, leaving 9 bases of the junction unmatched. The CDR3 reads CATSDPGTDRDGYTF. DNA for the CDR3: TGTGCCACCAGTGATCCCGGGACAGACAGGGATGGCTACACCTTC.

This clonotype was seen many times. The chain has TRBV7-2 and TRBJ2-3; D ambiguous. Germline loops: CDR1 SGHTA, CDR2 FQGNSA. The CDR3 contains 13 residues. Trimming took 2 bases from V and 8 from J, leaving 11 bases between them. The CDR3 DNA reads as TGTGCCAGCAGCTTACTAAAGAAGGGTACGCAGTATTTT. Translating gives CASSLLKKGTQYF.

The chain combines TRBV7-9 with TRBJ2-1, with D uncertain. The CDR3 has 12 amino acids. Trimming cost V 5 bases and J 7 bases, with 9 bases left between them. Germline CDR1 reads SEHNR; CDR2 reads FQNEAQ (reference sequence). The CDR3 reads CASSPHGNEQFF. CDR3 sequence (DNA): TGTGCCAGCAGCCCCCACGGGAATGAGCAGTTCTTC. The full variable domain, in which reference TRBV7-9 and TRBJ2-1 provide the parts outside the CDR3, is DTGVSQNPRHKITKRGQNVTFRCDPISEHNRLYWYRQTLGQGPEFLTYFQNEAQLEKSRLLSDRFSAERPKGSFSTLEIQRTEQGDSAMYLCASSPHGNEQFFGPGTRLTVL.

The J gene is TRBJ2-7, the V gene TRBV7-8; 12 bases match TRBD2. Germline V gives CDR1 SGHVS, CDR2 FQNEAQ. The CDR3 spans 16 residues. V was clipped by 5 bases and J by 1 base; unmatched bases: 6. The CDR3 DNA follows: TGTGCCAGCAGCCCCCGACTAGCGGGGGATTCCTACGAGCAGTACTTC. As protein: CASSPRLAGDSYEQYF.

This clonotype was seen ten or more times. The V gene is TRBV12-3 or TRBV12-4, the J gene TRBJ2-1; 11 nucleotides match TRBD1. V was clipped by 5 bases and J by 4 bases; unmatched bases: 4. This CDR3 contains 15 residues. The DNA for the CDR3 is TGTGCCAGCAGTACGGACAGGGGGCGGTACAATGAGCAGTTCTTC. Its protein is CASSTDRGRYNEQFF.

This clonotype was seen only a few times. V gene TRBV10-3 combines with J gene TRBJ2-3, with D maybe TRBD2 (6 bases). CDR1 and CDR2 from the germline V gene are ENHRY and SYGVKD. Trimming pared 3 bases from V and 0 bases from J, leaving 13 bases between. This CDR3 comprises 16 residues. CDR3 region: CAISDEAGKSTDTQYF. Here the CDR3 DNA reads TGTGCCATCAGTGACGAGGCGGGGAAGAGCACAGATACGCAGTATTTT.

The genes are TRBV5-8 and TRBJ1-1; 9 nucleotides agree with TRBD1. Germline V lookup: CDR1 SGHTS, CDR2 YDEGEE. The CDR3 loop spans 13 amino acids. Trimming removed 7 bases from V and 3 bases from J; junction bases left unmatched: 4. The DNA for the CDR3 is TGTGCCAGCGTTCGGGACAGGGACACTGAAGCTTTCTTT. This translates into CASVRDRDTEAFF.

This chain links TRBV20-1 with TRBJ2-5; no reliable D call. V was trimmed by 3 bases and J by 0 bases, leaving 5 bases between them. This CDR3 comprises 12 residues. Per the germline V gene, CDR1 is DFQATT and CDR2 is SNEGSKA (reference sequence). CDR3 residues: CSARTHQETQYF. In DNA form, the CDR3 reads TGCAGTGCTAGGACACACCAAGAGACCCAGTACTTC.

The V call is TRBV28, the J call TRBJ2-1; the D is unclear. This CDR3 spans 12 amino acids. Trimming stripped 7 bases from V and 10 bases from J, with 14 bases between. Germline lookup yields CDR1 MDHEN and CDR2 SYDVKM. In nucleotides, the CDR3 is TGTGCCAGCAAGGCGGCAGGAGAAGAGCAGTTCTTC. This sequence encodes CASKAAGEEQFF. Supplemented by reference TRBV28 and TRBJ2-1, the full variable domain reads DVKVTQSSRYLVKRTGEKVFLECVQDMDHENMFWYRQDPGLGLRLIYFSYDVKMKEKGDIPEGYSVSREKKERFSLILESASTNQTSMYLCASKAAGEEQFFGPGTRLTVL.

This chain uses TRBV5-6 with TRBJ1-6; D ambiguous. This CDR3 has 11 residues. In germline, CDR1 is SGHDT, CDR2 YYEEEE. Trimming left V 3 bases short and J 8 bases short, with 3 bases between. CDR3 DNA sequence: TGTGCCAGCAGCTCGGATTCACCCCTCCACTTT. Translation gives CASSSDSPLHF.

The chain is built from TRBV29-1 and TRBJ1-2, with D possibly matching TRBD1 (6 bases). CDR3 length equals 13 residues. The V gene's germline CDR1 is SQVTM and CDR2 ANQGSEA. V was clipped by 1 base and J by 2 bases, with 8 bases between them. The CDR3 region is CSVEGGQNYGYTF. CDR3 nucleotide sequence: TGCAGCGTTGAAGGAGGACAGAACTATGGCTACACCTTC.

The chain employs TRBV27 and TRBJ2-7; TRBD1 is a possible D gene (7 bases). V lost 3 bases to trimming and J lost 0 bases, with 15 bases between them. The CDR3 runs to 16 residues. Germline CDR1 and CDR2: MNHEY and SMNVEV (reference sequence). The CDR3, as DNA: TGTGCCAGCAGTTTCCGCGGGACAGCAGGCTCCTACGAGCAGTACTTC. It is translated as CASSFRGTAGSYEQYF.

This clonotype was seen more than once but under ten times. V gene TRBV19 combines with J gene TRBJ2-4; 8 positions match TRBD1. J was trimmed by 5 bases and V by 5 bases; bases with no gene match: 11. This CDR3 has 16 amino acids. The germline gives CDR1 LNHDA, CDR2 SQIVND (reference sequence). CDR3 amino acids: CASSPPNRGSQNIQYF. The DNA for the CDR3 is TGTGCCAGTAGTCCACCAAACAGGGGGAGCCAAAACATTCAGTACTTC.

This clonotype was detected only a few times. This rearrangement joins TRBV4-2 to TRBJ2-1, with D perhaps TRBD2 (5 bases). V lost 4 bases and J lost 7, with 20 bases in between. The CDR3 consists of 16 residues. In germline, CDR1 is LGHNA, CDR2 YNFKEQ. The CDR3 nucleotides are TGTGCCAGCAGCCGACCACCCGCGGTCGGGAAGAATGAGCAGTTCTTC. Translation gives CASSRPPAVGKNEQFF.